The present T cell receptor (beta chain) was sequenced within a study of blood T cell repertoires in COVID-19. This clone was detected only once. As processed by the authors: The authors estimated nucleated cell counts from reference gene primer amplification. TCRdb's copy holds only in-frame clones and misses some; the assay was immunoSEQ multiplex PCR. V and J calls and clone size are those listed in that table; D and trimming were worked out from the DNA. The sample includes roughly 290,000 clones, 90% of them seen just once. Between the trimmed V and J ends, which lost 5 bases and 0 bases, there was a span of 9 bases. The CDR3 consists of 14 residues. CDR1 SGHNT and CDR2 YENEEA come from the germline V gene.

The J gene is TRBJ2-3, the V gene TRBV11-3, with D tentatively TRBD1 (5 bases). Material for sequencing was PBMCs or T cells enriched from blood (not recorded which). The receptor was derived from a woman aged 18-29 years with acute COVID-19. The CDR3 bases are TGTGCCAGCAGCCAAGACAGAAGCACAGATACGCAGTATTTT. Its translation: CASSQDRSTDTQYF.